The 6 T cell receptor beta chains reported below all come from one sample, sequenced in a study of T-cell memory formation after mild COVID-19. One entry per CDR3 protein results from TCRdb running MiXCR on the 5' RACE reads. This repertoire shows 150,000 to 200,000 distinct CDR3 sequences, around 15% found once; its top ten account for around 2%. The specimen sequenced was PBMCs or a T cell subset sorted from them (not recorded which). The origin of the receptors is an adult woman who had mild COVID-19 (a few samples of this study predate the infection). Cell type and time point are not known.

This chain's CDR3 is CASRKQVSPEKLFF. CDR3 nucleotide sequence: TGTGCCAGTAGGAAACAGGTGTCGCCTGAAAAACTGTTTTTT. V and J are TRBV19 and TRBJ1-4, with D perhaps TRBD1 (5 bases). V was clipped by 6 bases and J by 7 bases, with 15 bases between them. The CDR3 extends over 14 amino acids. CDR1 is LNHDA, CDR2 SQIVND, per germline (reference sequence).

This clonotype was picked up a small number of times. V is TRBV20-1 and J is TRBJ2-7, with D perhaps given as TRBD1 or TRBD2 (6 bases each). V gave up 0 bases and J gave up 7 bases, with 19 bases separating them. The CDR3 is 15 amino acids. CDR1 and CDR2 from the germline V gene are DFQATT and SNEGSKA (reference sequence). For the CDR3, the DNA is TGCAGTGCTAGAGATACCCGGGGGCCCTCCAGGGAGCAGTACTTC. Protein: CSARDTRGPSREQYF.

The DNA for the CDR3 is TGTGCCAGCAGCGTAGTAACCGGGGAGCTGTTTTTT. This translates into CASSVVTGELFF. The chain recombines TRBV9 with TRBJ2-2; D not resolved. From germline, CDR1 is SGDLS and CDR2 YYNGEE. This CDR3 has 12 residues. V was shortened by 0 bases and J by 5 bases, with 2 bases between the two germline ends.

The rearrangement uses TRBV5-6 and TRBJ2-6; 7 positions agree with TRBD2. This CDR3 has 17 amino acids. V dropped 4 bases and J dropped 2; count of bases not matched to a gene: 9. Germline assignment: CDR1 SGHDT and CDR2 YYEEEE. Here the CDR3 reads CASSPTPGGAGANVLTF. The CDR3 bases are TGTGCCAGCAGCCCGACCCCTGGGGGGGCTGGGGCCAACGTCCTGACTTTC.

V is TRBV12-3 or TRBV12-4 and J is TRBJ2-5, with D possibly matching TRBD1 (6 bases). The CDR3 has 15 residues. V was clipped by 7 bases and J by 3 bases, with 18 bases between them. CDR3 bases: TGTGCCAGCACCCCTGGGCAACAGGGCGAAGAGACCCAGTACTTC. It codes for CASTPGQQGEETQYF.

This clonotype was observed a few times. The chain carries TRBV5-6 and TRBJ1-1, with TRBD1 matching 7 bases. CDR1 is SGHDT, CDR2 YYEEEE, per germline. V shed 7 bases and J 3 bases; nucleotides not matched to a gene: 9. The CDR3 sequence is 14 residues long. CDR3 protein: CASLDRARYTEAFF. Written as DNA, the CDR3 is TGTGCCAGCTTAGACAGGGCAAGGTACACTGAAGCTTTCTTT.